The TCR beta chain under discussion was sequenced for a study of beta chain features in type 1 diabetes. Across the whole study: Age, gender and cell yields were alike across patients and healthy donors. Examination spanned around 110,000,000 sorted cells from all samples.

Reverse transcribing all isolated RNA meant expressed TCRB transcripts were sequenced. The assay was immunoSEQ multiplex PCR, and TCRdb's table has in-frame clones only and misses some. The sample holds 400,000 to 450,000 clones; more than 11% are singletons and the top ten take about 0.034%. Sorting of CD4+ naive, central memory, regulatory and stem cell-like memory cells was performed via CD45RO/CCR7/CD25/CD127/CD95/CD27. Input material: naive CD4+ T cells from blood. The TCR sequence derives from a man under 40 in good health.

Written as DNA, the CDR3 is TGTGCCATCAGTCCAACTAGCGTAAGAGAGACCCAGTACTTC. Translating gives CAISPTSVRETQYF. The J gene is TRBJ2-5, the V gene TRBV10-3; TRBD2 aligns across 7 bases. The CDR3 totals 14 residues. V shed 5 bases, J shed 4 bases, and the junction held 7 bases outside the gene matches. CDR1 is ENHRY, CDR2 SYGVKD, per germline.